This is a list of T cell receptor beta chains from one sample in a study of T cell changes during pregnancy in multiple sclerosis. Here immunoSEQ multiplex PCR was the method, and the copy in TCRdb shows in-frame clones only, minus some. This table holds some 87,000 clones, approximately 92% found once. Sequences were derived from CD4+ T cells from peripheral blood mononuclear cells, sampled before pregnancy. These receptors were collected from a female donor with multiple sclerosis, enrolled in a pregnancy study. CDR3s leave out the opening cysteine and the closing phenylalanine or tryptophan. D genes are given only for firm matches. Not all rows give a size; the values are once, few, many and, for expanded clones, a class.

abundance: .; d_gene: .; v_gene: TRBV7-6; j_gene: TRBJ1-2; CDR3aa: ASSLRGGTYT
abundance: .; d_gene: .; v_gene: TRBV7-2; j_gene: TRBJ2-1; CDR3aa: ASSPTPGVSGNEQF
abundance: .; d_gene: TRBD1; v_gene: TRBV5-4; j_gene: TRBJ1-1; CDR3aa: ASSTGGLNTEAF
abundance: .; d_gene: .; v_gene: TRBV6-1; j_gene: TRBJ1-5; CDR3aa: ASSVEDRDNQPQH
abundance: .; d_gene: .; v_gene: TRBV7-9; j_gene: TRBJ2-1; CDR3aa: ASSLGVGDSVHEQF
abundance: .; d_gene: .; v_gene: TRBV5-6; j_gene: TRBJ2-5; CDR3aa: ASSLGHLGETQY
abundance: .; d_gene: .; v_gene: TRBV2; j_gene: TRBJ1-4; CDR3aa: ASREGLATNEKLF
abundance: .; d_gene: .; v_gene: TRBV6-6; j_gene: TRBJ2-7; CDR3aa: ASVGVAGAYEQY
abundance: once; d_gene: .; v_gene: TRBV5-1; j_gene: TRBJ2-7; CDR3aa: ASSLGETVQAYEQY
abundance: .; d_gene: .; v_gene: TRBV7-8; j_gene: TRBJ1-1; CDR3aa: ASSLPDRIMNTEAF
abundance: .; d_gene: .; v_gene: TRBV7-2; j_gene: TRBJ2-2; CDR3aa: ASSLRRGEVPGELF
abundance: .; d_gene: .; v_gene: TRBV6-1; j_gene: TRBJ1-6; CDR3aa: ASSERGQYHSPLH
abundance: .; d_gene: TRBD2; v_gene: TRBV19; j_gene: TRBJ2-3; CDR3aa: AIRAGGTDTQY
abundance: .; d_gene: TRBD1; v_gene: TRBV6-1; j_gene: TRBJ1-2; CDR3aa: ASSEGRGRSGYT
abundance: .; d_gene: .; v_gene: TRBV6-1; j_gene: TRBJ1-1; CDR3aa: ASDWGPNTEAF
abundance: .; d_gene: TRBD2; v_gene: TRBV6-5; j_gene: TRBJ2-1; CDR3aa: ASSPSGRAYNEQF
abundance: .; d_gene: TRBD1; v_gene: TRBV7-8; j_gene: TRBJ1-2; CDR3aa: ASSPRRQGGNYGYT
abundance: .; d_gene: TRBD1; v_gene: TRBV30; j_gene: TRBJ2-7; CDR3aa: AWSPPDRRLYEQY
abundance: .; d_gene: .; v_gene: TRBV19; j_gene: TRBJ1-5; CDR3aa: ASSISGSSQPQH
abundance: .; d_gene: TRBD1; v_gene: TRBV18; j_gene: TRBJ1-1; CDR3aa: ASSQGQGQTEAF
abundance: .; d_gene: .; v_gene: TRBV5-1; j_gene: TRBJ2-5; CDR3aa: ASSLGGKETQY
abundance: .; d_gene: .; v_gene: TRBV7-6; j_gene: TRBJ1-5; CDR3aa: ASSLGPRGYRQPQH
abundance: .; d_gene: TRBD2; v_gene: TRBV15; j_gene: TRBJ2-1; CDR3aa: ATSRIAGGPNEQF
abundance: once; d_gene: TRBD2; v_gene: TRBV18; j_gene: TRBJ2-7; CDR3aa: ASSRTSGNSYEQY
abundance: .; d_gene: .; v_gene: TRBV5-1; j_gene: TRBJ2-7; CDR3aa: ASSYGKAENEQY
abundance: .; d_gene: .; v_gene: TRBV5-1; j_gene: TRBJ2-7; CDR3aa: ASSIQVSSYEQY
abundance: .; d_gene: .; v_gene: TRBV19; j_gene: TRBJ1-5; CDR3aa: ATSPTYRVNQPQH
abundance: .; d_gene: .; v_gene: TRBV11-2; j_gene: TRBJ2-7; CDR3aa: ASSVTGLGEQY